The rows below give T cell receptor beta chains drawn from one sample of a study of regulatory T cells in long-lasting Graves disease. TCRdb itself ran the multiplex PCR reads through MiXCR, one entry per CDR3 protein. The data show about 450,000 distinct CDR3 sequences, roughly 17% seen once. These data also formed part of another study, on T cells in Graves' hyperthyroidism and ophthalmopathy.

Sequenced here: peripheral blood mononuclear cells (PBMCs), sampled at new diagnosis, from a patient treated with antithyroid drugs. These receptors were taken from a woman under 40 with Graves disease. The CDR3 runs from the conserved cysteine through the conserved F or W. Fields, in order: clone size, J gene, V gene, D gene, CDR3 protein, CDR3 DNA. A D gene is named only where the DNA matches it firmly. Some rows have no size entry. The others give once, few or many, or a class for an expanded clone.

few,TRBJ2-2,TRBV6-2/TRBV6-3,TRBD2,CASSSTSGRPPTGELFF,TGTGCCAGCAGTTCGACTAGCGGGAGACCCCCCACCGGGGAGCTGTTTTTT
.,TRBJ1-2,TRBV9,.,CASSNPGGENLLANYGYTF,TGTGCCAGCAGCAATCCCGGGGGGGAAAACCTCTTAGCTAACTATGGCTACACCTTC
many,TRBJ2-3,TRBV28,.,CASSLATATDTQYF,TGTGCCAGCAGCCTCGCGACAGCCACAGATACGCAGTATTTT
few,TRBJ2-3,TRBV7-9,TRBD2,CASSLLREGRDTQYF,TGTGCCAGCAGCTTATTGCGGGAGGGCCGGGATACGCAGTATTTT
.,TRBJ1-5,TRBV12-3/TRBV12-4,.,CASSPVRGIGDQPQHF,TGTGCCAGCAGTCCTGTGAGGGGGATTGGAGATCAGCCCCAGCATTTT
few,TRBJ2-2,TRBV10-2,.,CASMDWRDTGELFF,TGCGCCAGCATGGACTGGCGAGACACCGGGGAGCTGTTTTTT
many,TRBJ1-1,TRBV20-1,.,CSAGVVGRNTEAFF,TGCAGTGCAGGCGTAGTAGGGAGGAACACTGAAGCTTTCTTT
many,TRBJ2-1,TRBV20-1,.,CSAIGADSYNEQFF,TGCAGTGCGATAGGAGCGGACTCCTACAATGAGCAGTTCTTC
.,TRBJ2-5,TRBV9,.,CASSEHGGRGTQYF,TGTGCCAGCAGCGAACACGGAGGGAGAGGGACCCAGTACTTC
many,TRBJ2-3,TRBV30,.,CAWSGVPTDTQYF,TGTGCCTGGAGTGGGGTACCCACAGATACGCAGTATTTT
many,TRBJ2-7,TRBV18,TRBD2,CASSAGSGSTYEQYF,TGTGCCAGCTCAGCAGGGAGCGGGAGCACCTACGAGCAGTACTTC
few,TRBJ2-3,TRBV9,.,CASSVGGHPGTDTQYF,TGTGCCAGCAGCGTAGGCGGGCATCCAGGCACAGATACGCAGTATTTT
many,TRBJ2-7,TRBV6-2/TRBV6-3,.,CASSYTYEQYF,TGTGCCAGCAGCTACACCTACGAGCAGTACTTC
.,TRBJ2-1,TRBV7-3,TRBD2,CASSLMAGGSGEQFF,TGTGCCAGCAGCTTAATGGCGGGAGGGAGTGGTGAGCAGTTCTTC
many,TRBJ2-7,TRBV7-9,.,CASSSTVRSYEQYF,TGTGCCAGCAGCTCCACCGTAAGGTCCTACGAGCAGTACTTC
many,TRBJ1-5,TRBV12-3/TRBV12-4,.,CASSSQGHPDQPQHF,TGTGCCAGCAGTTCCCAGGGCCACCCCGATCAGCCCCAGCATTTT
many,TRBJ2-2,TRBV11-2,.,CASSSWPGELFF,TGTGCCAGCAGCTCATGGCCCGGGGAGCTGTTTTTT
many,TRBJ2-1,TRBV11-1,TRBD2,CASEAGGGYEQFF,TGTGCCAGCGAAGCGGGAGGGGGCTATGAGCAGTTCTTC
many,TRBJ1-1,TRBV6-2/TRBV6-3,.,CASVDVFTEAFF,TGTGCCAGCGTCGACGTATTCACTGAAGCTTTCTTT
many,TRBJ2-3,TRBV12-3/TRBV12-4,.,CASSSRRGTDTQYF,TGTGCCAGCAGTTCCCGGAGAGGCACAGATACGCAGTATTTT
.,TRBJ2-3,TRBV20-1,.,CSARGKADTQYF,TGCAGTGCTAGGGGGAAGGCAGATACGCAGTATTTT
few,TRBJ2-3,TRBV7-9,.,CASGRLEGDTQYF,TGTGCCAGCGGGAGGTTAGAGGGAGATACGCAGTATTTT
few,TRBJ1-2,TRBV15,.,CATSSSWGGSGGYTF,TGTGCCACCAGCAGTTCTTGGGGGGGCTCGGGTGGCTACACCTTC
.,TRBJ2-1,TRBV5-1,.,CASSLELIHEQFF,TGCGCCAGCAGCTTGGAGCTAATCCATGAGCAGTTCTTC
.,TRBJ1-3,TRBV7-9,.,CASSNGGAAGNTIYF,TGTGCCAGCAGTAACGGGGGGGCAGCTGGAAACACCATATATTTT
many,TRBJ2-3,TRBV28,.,CASNPPGFTDTQYF,TGTGCCAGCAATCCCCCAGGCTTCACAGATACGCAGTATTTT
many,TRBJ2-3,TRBV28,TRBD2,CASIPEGRGMQYF,TGTGCCAGCATCCCGGAGGGGCGGGGGATGCAGTATTTT
few,TRBJ1-6,TRBV6-2/TRBV6-3,.,CASSSTGSGNSPLHF,TGTGCCAGCAGTTCTACAGGGAGTGGTAATTCACCCCTCCACTTT
.,TRBJ1-6,TRBV6-2/TRBV6-3,.,CASRNRRGDGSPLHF,TGTGCCAGCCGGAATAGGCGGGGAGACGGCTCACCCCTCCACTTT
.,TRBJ2-1,TRBV29-1,TRBD1,CSAKTGQRNEQFF,TGCAGCGCCAAAACGGGACAGAGAAATGAGCAGTTCTTC
many,TRBJ2-1,TRBV7-2,TRBD2,CASRTLADNEQFF,TGTGCCAGCAGAACGCTAGCGGACAATGAGCAGTTCTTC
.,TRBJ2-1,TRBV9,TRBD2,CASSGHSGLAYNEQFF,TGTGCCAGCAGCGGACACTCGGGACTAGCCTACAATGAGCAGTTCTTC
once,TRBJ2-7,TRBV11-2,TRBD2,CASSLPAGGPVSYEQYF,TGTGCCAGCAGCCTCCCAGCGGGAGGGCCAGTTTCCTACGAGCAGTACTTC
.,TRBJ1-1,TRBV27,TRBD1,CASLTRRTGLEGSTEAFF,TGTGCCAGCTTGACCCGCCGGACAGGGTTGGAGGGGAGCACTGAAGCTTTCTTT
many,TRBJ1-5,TRBV20-1,.,CSAFPSIWGGVKNQPQHF,TGCAGTGCCTTTCCCTCCATATGGGGGGGGGTGAAGAATCAGCCCCAGCATTTT
few,TRBJ2-1,TRBV4-2,.,CASSQNGDFFYNEQFF,TGTGCCAGCAGCCAAAACGGGGACTTTTTCTACAATGAGCAGTTCTTC
many,TRBJ2-5,TRBV20-1,.,CSARDLEGVVETQYF,TGCAGTGCTAGAGATTTGGAGGGGGTGGTGGAGACCCAGTACTTC
.,TRBJ1-1,TRBV19,.,CASSMLGGTEAFF,TGTGCCAGTAGTATGCTAGGGGGAACTGAAGCTTTCTTT
.,TRBJ1-1,TRBV28,.,CASRLTTGPMNTEAFF,TGTGCCAGCAGACTGACGACAGGTCCTATGAACACTGAAGCTTTCTTT
many,TRBJ2-1,TRBV20-1,.,CSAKEGGGDNEQFF,TGCAGTGCTAAAGAAGGAGGGGGGGACAATGAGCAGTTCTTC
.,TRBJ2-1,TRBV9,.,CASSPTEDEQFF,TGTGCCAGCAGCCCAACAGAGGACGAGCAGTTCTTC
.,TRBJ1-1,TRBV20-1,TRBD1,CSARADRVTEAFF,TGCAGTGCTAGAGCCGACAGGGTCACTGAAGCTTTCTTT
many,TRBJ1-1,TRBV3-1,.,CASSQQGVGEAFF,TGTGCCAGCAGCCAACAGGGTGTTGGTGAAGCTTTCTTT
many,TRBJ1-5,TRBV28,.,CASSLWTDDSNQPQHF,TGTGCCAGCAGTTTGTGGACAGACGATAGCAATCAGCCCCAGCATTTT
few,TRBJ1-2,TRBV6-1,.,CASSDRAAPANYGYTF,TGTGCCAGCAGTGACAGGGCCGCCCCAGCTAACTATGGCTACACCTTC
many,TRBJ1-2,TRBV28,TRBD1,CASRVAGTGDYGYTF,TGTGCCAGCAGAGTTGCAGGGACAGGGGACTATGGCTACACCTTC
few,TRBJ2-2,TRBV7-2,TRBD2,CASSLQAGVDTGELFF,TGTGCCAGCAGCTTGCAAGCGGGAGTGGACACCGGGGAGCTGTTTTTT
.,TRBJ2-1,TRBV19,.,CASSEGGKLGQFF,TGTGCCAGTAGTGAAGGCGGCAAGTTAGGGCAGTTCTTC
many,TRBJ2-1,TRBV27,TRBD2,CASSFRTSEYNEQFF,TGTGCCAGCAGTTTTAGGACTAGCGAGTACAATGAGCAGTTCTTC
.,TRBJ2-1,TRBV7-2,.,CASSLSTRYYNEQFF,TGTGCCAGCAGCCTGAGTACCAGGTACTACAATGAGCAGTTCTTC
.,TRBJ2-1,TRBV2,TRBD2,CAVKRGANEQFF,TGTGCCGTCAAGCGGGGGGCGAATGAGCAGTTCTTC
many,TRBJ2-1,TRBV20-1,TRBD2,CSANSGTAYNEQFF,TGCAGTGCAAATAGCGGGACCGCTTACAATGAGCAGTTCTTC
once,TRBJ2-7,TRBV19,.,CASSITSGLFYEQYF,TGTGCCAGTAGTATCACGAGCGGGCTCTTCTACGAGCAGTACTTC
many,TRBJ1-2,TRBV27,TRBD1,CASSLLGGTDGYTF,TGTGCCAGCAGTTTATTAGGGGGCACGGATGGCTACACCTTC
few,TRBJ1-1,TRBV19,.,CASSIPRQFPTEAFF,TGTGCCAGTAGTATTCCTCGACAGTTTCCGACTGAAGCTTTCTTT
few,TRBJ1-1,TRBV12-3/TRBV12-4,.,CASSPNPRAFF,TGTGCCAGCAGCCCCAACCCACGGGCTTTCTTT
few,TRBJ2-1,TRBV6-1,.,CASSDTLARQFF,TGTGCCAGCAGTGATACCCTAGCGAGGCAGTTCTTC
.,TRBJ2-5,TRBV28,TRBD2,CASRRGLARETQYF,TGTGCCAGCAGGCGGGGACTAGCGCGGGAGACCCAGTACTTC
many,TRBJ2-2,TRBV28,.,CASRRRGGAPGELFF,TGTGCCAGTAGGAGGAGGGGAGGTGCCCCCGGGGAGCTGTTTTTT
many,TRBJ1-1,TRBV7-8,.,CASSTRVEINTEAFF,TGTGCCAGCAGCACCCGGGTTGAGATAAACACTGAAGCTTTCTTT